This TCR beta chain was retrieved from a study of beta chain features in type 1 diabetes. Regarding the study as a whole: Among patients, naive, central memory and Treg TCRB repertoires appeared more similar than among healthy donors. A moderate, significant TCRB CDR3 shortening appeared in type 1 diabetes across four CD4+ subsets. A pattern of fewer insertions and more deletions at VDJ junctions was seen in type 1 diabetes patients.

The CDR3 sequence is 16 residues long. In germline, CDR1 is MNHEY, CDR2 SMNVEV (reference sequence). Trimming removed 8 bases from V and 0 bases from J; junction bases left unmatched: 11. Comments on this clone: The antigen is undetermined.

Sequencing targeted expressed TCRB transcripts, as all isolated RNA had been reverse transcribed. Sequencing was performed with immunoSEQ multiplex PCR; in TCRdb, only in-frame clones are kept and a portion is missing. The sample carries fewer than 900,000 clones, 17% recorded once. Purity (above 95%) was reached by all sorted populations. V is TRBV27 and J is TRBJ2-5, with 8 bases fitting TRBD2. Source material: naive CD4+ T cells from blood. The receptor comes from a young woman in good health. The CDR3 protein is CASSYRSGKYQETQYF. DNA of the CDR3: TGTGCCAGCTCGTACCGTAGCGGGAAATACCAAGAGACCCAGTACTTC.